The 17 T cell receptor beta chains in this list originate from one sample, sequenced in a study of T cell responses to AZD1222 COVID-19 vaccine. Data came from immunoSEQ multiplex PCR; TCRdb stores just in-frame clones and leaves some out. The data show about 130,000 clones, with 75% to 90% seen just once and approximately 6% held by the top ten. The sequences come from peripheral blood, collected on day 0 of AZD1222 vaccination. These receptors originate from an adult in good health.

This chain links TRBV5-1 with TRBJ2-2; the D is unclear. The CDR3 is 15 residues long. Trimming removed 2 bases from V and 1 base from J, with 9 bases in between. CDR1 is SGHRS, CDR2 YFSETQ, per germline. In nucleotides, the CDR3 is TGCGCCAGCAGCTTTATGGCGGTGAACACCGGGGAGCTGTTTTTT. Translation: CASSFMAVNTGELFF.

This clone was seen a single time. The junction departs from germline at one end; a sequencing error may be responsible. Other DNA sequences in this specimen translate into the identical CDR3. The J gene is TRBJ1-1, the V gene TRBV12-3 or TRBV12-4; D not resolved. The CDR3 consists of 12 residues. This chain's CDR3 is CASSLGNTEAFF. The CDR3 bases are TGTGCCAGCAGCTTAGGAAACACTGAAGCTTTCTTT.

CDR3 nucleotides: TGTGCCAGCAGCCAAGGTCCCGGGTCCGAGCAGTACTTC. Translated: CASSQGPGSEQYF. This chain uses TRBV3-1 (or the pseudogene TRBV3-2) with TRBJ2-7; D ambiguous. The V gene's germline CDR1 is LGHDT and CDR2 YNNKEL (reference sequence). Deletions cut 1 base from V and 6 bases from J, with 10 bases between. The CDR3 covers 13 residues.

This rearrangement joins TRBV5-1 to TRBJ1-6; D might be TRBD1 (5 bases). V was trimmed by 0 bases and J by 7 bases, leaving 8 bases between them. CDR3 size: 14 residues. Germline V gene data show CDR1 as SGHRS and CDR2 as YFSETQ. For the CDR3, the DNA is TGCGCCAGCAGCTTGGGACAGATGAATTCACCCCTCCACTTT. Protein sequence: CASSLGQMNSPLHF.

The V gene is TRBV7-9, the J gene TRBJ1-2, with a tentative D call TRBD1 (5 bases). Germline CDR1 reads SEHNR; CDR2 reads FQNEAQ (reference sequence). Trimming cost V 1 base and J 6 bases, with 6 bases left between them. The CDR3 contains 12 residues. Here the CDR3 DNA reads TGTGCCAGCAGCTTAGGGGGCCATGGCTACACCTTC. Translating it yields CASSLGGHGYTF.

This clone has more than one count but fewer than ten. The chain recombines TRBV2 with TRBJ2-5; 8 nucleotides line up with TRBD2. V gave up 7 bases and J gave up 3 bases; unmatched junction bases: 31. This CDR3 contains 22 residues. Germline loops: CDR1 SNHLY, CDR2 FYNNEI. The CDR3 DNA is TGTGCCAGCACTGCTTCACTAACTAGCGGAGGTCTTGCGGGCGTGGGAGAAGAGACCCAGTACTTC. This codes for CASTASLTSGGLAGVGEETQYF.

The chain is built from TRBV2 and TRBJ1-1, with 7 bases matching TRBD1. The J segment lost 0 bases and the V segment lost 6 bases, leaving 4 bases of the junction unmatched. The germline V gene encodes CDR1 SNHLY and CDR2 FYNNEI. This CDR3 spans 14 amino acids. The CDR3 here is CASRYRGMNTEAFF. The CDR3 DNA follows: TGTGCCAGCAGATACAGGGGCATGAACACTGAAGCTTTCTTT.

The CDR3 protein is CAWSVPGFREKLFF. As DNA, the CDR3 is TGTGCCTGGAGTGTACCGGGGTTCCGGGAAAAACTGTTTTTT. The chain combines TRBV30 with TRBJ1-4, with D hard to call. This CDR3 has 14 amino acids. Trimming shortened V by 0 bases and J by 8 bases, and 13 bases separated the two germline ends. Germline values: CDR1 GTSNPN, CDR2 SVGIG (reference sequence). The whole variable domain, filled in from reference TRBV30 and TRBJ1-4, reads SQTIHQWPATLVQPVGSPLSLECTVEGTSNPNLYWYRQAAGRGLQLLFYSVGIGQISSEVPQNLSASRPQDRQFILSSKKLLLSDSGFYLCAWSVPGFREKLFFGSGTQLSVL.

Only one count was recorded for this clone. The rearrangement uses TRBV18 and TRBJ1-1, with TRBD1 matching 8 bases. The germline V gene has CDR1 KGHSH and CDR2 LQKENI. Losses at the gene ends were 3 bases for V and 1 base for J; bases not matched to a gene: 4. This CDR3 region has 15 residues. The CDR3 DNA sequence: TGTGCCAGCTCACCCTCCGGACAGGGGAACACTGAAGCTTTCTTT. Amino acids: CASSPSGQGNTEAFF.

The chain has TRBV6-1 and TRBJ2-5; D gene ambiguous. This CDR3 region has 14 residues. Trimming left V 3 bases short and J 5 bases short, with 13 bases between. Per germline, CDR1 MNHNS and CDR2 SASEGT. CDR3 nucleotide sequence: TGTGCCAGCAGTGACACCATCCTGGGGGAGACCCAGTACTTC. Its translation: CASSDTILGETQYF.

The V and J genes are TRBV11-2 and TRBJ1-6; TRBD1 might be the D (6 bases). Germline V gene lookup returns CDR1 SGHAT and CDR2 FQNNGV. This CDR3 has 18 amino acids. V was clipped by 1 base and J by 4 bases, with 17 bases between them. CDR3 nucleotide sequence: TGTGCCAGCAGCTTAGGGAAGGAGAAGGACAGTTATAATTCACCCCTCCACTTT. Its translation is CASSLGKEKDSYNSPLHF.

This clone occurred once. The CDR3 reads CASGLRQPGELFF. CDR3 coding DNA: TGTGCTAGTGGTTTGAGACAGCCCGGGGAGCTGTTTTTT. The V and J genes are TRBV12-5 and TRBJ2-2; a possible D gene is TRBD1 (5 bases). V was cut by 2 bases and J by 6 bases, with 7 bases left in between. The germline V gene has CDR1 LGHNT and CDR2 FRNRAP. CDR3 size: 13 residues.

The chain joins TRBV3-1 (or the pseudogene TRBV3-2) to TRBJ1-4; 7 bases align to TRBD1. The germline CDR1 and CDR2 sequences are LGHDT and YNNKEL (reference sequence). V gave up 4 bases and J gave up 0 bases; unmatched junction bases: 8. This CDR3 is built from 17 residues. The CDR3 sequence: CASSLWTGGTTNEKLFF. The CDR3 nucleotides are TGTGCCAGCAGCCTCTGGACAGGTGGCACAACTAATGAAAAACTGTTTTTT.

The V gene is TRBV5-1, the J gene TRBJ1-1; D uncertain. Trimming cost V 5 bases and J 4 bases, with 12 bases left between them. The CDR3 totals 13 residues. Germline lookup yields CDR1 SGHRS and CDR2 YFSETQ. DNA of the CDR3: TGCGCCAGCAGGATGGACGGCGGCACTGAAGCTTTCTTT. Translating it yields CASRMDGGTEAFF.

This clone was recorded only once. The V and J genes are TRBV12-3 or TRBV12-4 and TRBJ2-7, with D hard to call. This CDR3 is built from 10 residues. Trimming took 6 bases from V and 4 from J, leaving 4 bases between them. CDR3 in DNA: TGTGCCAGCAGCCTTTACGAGCAGTACTTC. Protein sequence: CASSLYEQYF.

This chain joins TRBV18 and TRBJ2-7; TRBD2 matches 7 bases. The CDR3 length is 15 residues. V lost 3 bases, J lost 5 bases, and 10 bases stayed unmatched. CDR1 is KGHSH, CDR2 LQKENI, per germline. The CDR3 loop is CASSPWGGKADEQYF. The CDR3 DNA follows: TGTGCCAGCTCACCGTGGGGAGGGAAAGCAGACGAGCAGTACTTC.

The chain is built from TRBV11-3 and TRBJ2-5, with unresolved D. V dropped 5 bases and J dropped 4 bases, with 8 bases sitting between them. Germline V CDR1 and CDR2: SGHNT, YENEEA. CDR3 length: 12 residues. The CDR3 sequence is CASSPGRETQYF. CDR3 in DNA: TGTGCCAGCAGCCCGGGTAGAGAGACCCAGTACTTC.